Presented here are 6 T cell receptor beta chains from one specimen sequenced in a study of beta chain features in type 1 diabetes. Every isolated RNA sample was fully reverse transcribed, so sequencing captured expressed TCRB transcripts. Method: immunoSEQ multiplex PCR; TCRdb's copy keeps in-frame clones and lacks some. The table lists 900,000 or so clones, about a sixth of them singletons. Sequenced input: naive CD4+ T cells from blood. The receptors stem from a young woman in good health.

The chain has TRBV15 and TRBJ2-4; TRBD2 agrees at 15 bases. V gave up 1 base and J gave up 5 bases; unmatched junction bases: 6. This CDR3 region has 18 residues. The germline V gene has CDR1 LNHNV and CDR2 YYDKDF (reference sequence). Written as DNA, the CDR3 is TGTGCCACCAGCAGAGCCGGACTAGCGGGAGGGCCGGAAAACATTCAGTACTTC. It encodes CATSRAGLAGGPENIQYF.

The gene calls are TRBV27 and TRBJ2-7; D not certain. This CDR3 has 13 amino acids. Germline assignment: CDR1 MNHEY and CDR2 SMNVEV (reference sequence). The V end was cut by 2 bases, the J end by 4 bases, with 9 bases between. This chain's CDR3 is CASSLSQTYEQYF. DNA of the CDR3: TGTGCCAGCAGTTTAAGCCAGACTTACGAGCAGTACTTC.

The chain's CDR3 is CASSPRGLASHEQYF. DNA for the CDR3: TGTGCCAGCAGTCCTAGGGGACTAGCGTCCCACGAGCAGTACTTC. This chain links TRBV28 with TRBJ2-7; 10 nucleotides match TRBD2. The CDR3 consists of 15 residues. The V and J ends lost 5 bases and 5 bases, in that order; junction bases with no gene match: 9. Germline loops: CDR1 MDHEN, CDR2 SYDVKM.

Details on this clone: An end of the junction does not agree with germline; a read error may underlie this. The V and J genes are TRBV7-2 and TRBJ2-7; TRBD2 matches 14 bases. CDR3 size: 15 residues. Germline loops: CDR1 SGHTA, CDR2 FQGNSA. The CDR3 spells CASSQGTSGSYEQYF. The CDR3 coding sequence is TGCGCCAGCAGCCAAGGGACTAGCGGGAGCTACGAGCAGTACTTC.

The chain is built from TRBV7-2 and TRBJ2-1; 7 bases map to TRBD2. Trimming at V came to 3 bases and at J to 4 bases, leaving 6 bases not matched to a gene. The CDR3 consists of 15 residues. Germline loops: CDR1 SGHTA, CDR2 FQGNSA. The CDR3 loop reads CASSFQAGRYNEQFF. CDR3 in DNA: TGTGCCAGCAGCTTTCAAGCGGGAAGATACAATGAGCAGTTCTTC. Filled out from reference TRBV7-2 and TRBJ2-1, the complete variable domain reads GAGVSQSPSNKVTEKGKDVELRCDPISGHTALYWYRQSLGQGLEFLIYFQGNSAPDKSGLPSDRFSAERTGGSVSTLTIQRTQQEDSAVYLCASSFQAGRYNEQFFGPGTRLTVL.

This clone came up a few times. The sample holds other DNA sequences that translate to the same CDR3. This chain joins TRBV5-1 and TRBJ2-1; 10 bases align to TRBD2. CDR3 length: 15 residues. Unmatched junction bases numbered 0, after V lost 1 base and J lost 2 bases. CDR1 is SGHRS, CDR2 YFSETQ, per germline. This CDR3 reads CASSLTSGAYNEQFF. The CDR3 DNA sequence: TGCGCCAGCAGCTTGACTAGCGGGGCCTACAATGAGCAGTTCTTC.